The 16 T cell receptor beta chains reported below all come from one sample, sequenced in a study of tumor-infiltrating lymphocytes in primary liver carcinoma. Starting material of roughly 0.45 ug total RNA yielded TCR beta cDNA via a constant-region primer. TCR beta libraries came from three nested multiplex PCR rounds using slightly modified ARM-PCR. It was with TRBV1-TRBV30 forward primers and a C-beta reverse primer that the first two PCR rounds were run, at roughly 9 cycles each. MiXCR, run by TCRdb on the multiplex PCR reads, gives a single entry per CDR3 protein. The sample yields approximately 80,000 distinct CDR3 sequences, roughly 69% seen once. The roughly 18-34 mg bulk tissue piece was not sorted before simultaneous RNA and DNA extraction. What was sequenced was tumor-adjacent normal liver tissue. Receptors originate from a man between 35 and 55 years old with primary liver carcinoma and hepatitis B virus infection.

For this clonotype: This may be a read error, as it is one base from a much larger clone. V gene TRBV6-1 combines with J gene TRBJ2-7; D is unresolved. Germline CDR1 is MNHNS and CDR2 is SASEGT. The CDR3 totals 12 residues. Trimming removed 8 bases at V and 3 bases at J, with 11 bases between. CDR3 DNA: TGTGCCAGCGATATGTCAGACTACGAGCAGTACTTC. The encoded protein is CASDMSDYEQYF.

The V and J genes are TRBV6-1 and TRBJ2-6, with D perhaps assigned TRBD1 or TRBD2 (5 bases each). CDR3 length equals 15 residues. Germline V lookup: CDR1 MNHNS, CDR2 SASEGT. CDR3 amino acids: CVNSGTAYGANVLTF. The CDR3 nucleotides are TGTGTCAACAGTGGGACGGCCTATGGGGCCAACGTCCTGACTTTC.

This clonotype occurred once. The conserved phenylalanine or tryptophan normally closing the CDR3 is absent here, so this likely arose from a read error. The genes are TRBV6-1 and TRBJ2-7; unclear D gene. The CDR3 runs to 14 residues. The V end was cut by 8 bases, the J end by 0 bases, with 14 bases between. Per germline, CDR1 MNHNS and CDR2 SASEGT. The CDR3 reads CASVDVGRSYEQYL. The CDR3 DNA is TGTGCCAGCGTGGACGTTGGGCGCTCCTACGAGCAGTACCTA.

As concerns this clonotype: A read error may account for a junction end that differs from germline. CDR3 bases: TGCGCCAGCATCCAAGATTTGGGAGGTGGCTACTACCAGTACTTC. Protein sequence: CASIQDLGGGYYQYF. J is TRBJ2-7 and V is TRBV4-1, with a possible D match to TRBD2 (6 bases). This CDR3 has 15 amino acids. Germline lookup yields CDR1 MGHRA and CDR2 YSYEKL.

This clonotype was counted between two and nine times. V usage is TRBV29-1 and J usage is TRBJ2-5; 9 positions match TRBD1. The V and J ends lost 4 bases and 4 bases, in that order; junction bases with no gene match: 10. This CDR3 region has 15 residues. Germline values: CDR1 SQVTM, CDR2 ANQGSEA. The CDR3 sequence: CSVVLHGTGRETQYF. DNA for the CDR3: TGCAGCGTTGTTCTCCACGGGACAGGGAGAGAGACCCAGTACTTC.

The gene calls are TRBV4-3 and TRBJ2-1; D might be TRBD2 (6 bases). V lost 4 bases to trimming and J lost 1 base, with 17 bases between them. This CDR3 comprises 17 residues. Germline values: CDR1 LGHNA, CDR2 YSLEER. The CDR3 DNA follows: TGCGCCAGCAGCCCTAGGCTTCCAGGGACTTCCTACAATGAGCAGTTCTTC. It is translated as CASSPRLPGTSYNEQFF.

This clonotype has more than one count but fewer than ten. One junction end disagrees with the germline gene, perhaps due to a read error. The V gene is TRBV11-2, the J gene TRBJ2-7; 8 bases fit TRBD1. Germline V gives CDR1 SGHAT, CDR2 FQNNGV. The CDR3 is 15 residues long. As DNA, the CDR3 is TGTGTCAGCAGCCTTGGGACAGGAGGGCCCTACGGGCAGCACTTC. Its protein is CVSSLGTGGPYGQHF.

The chain uses TRBV7-8 and TRBJ2-7; D gene ambiguous. The germline CDR1 and CDR2 sequences are SGHVS and FQNEAQ. The CDR3 is 12 amino acids. Trimming removed 5 bases at V and 5 bases at J, with 10 bases between. The DNA for the CDR3 is TGTGCCAGCAGCCGTAGCATCAACGAGCAGTACTTC. Amino acids: CASSRSINEQYF.

About this clonotype itself: A read error may explain this, as a much larger clone is one base away. The CDR3, as DNA: TGTGCCTGGAGTATCGGGTCCCTCGATACCCAGTACTTC. This sequence encodes CAWSIGSLDTQYF. This chain links TRBV30 with TRBJ2-5; D remains unclear. V was cut by 2 bases and J by 8 bases, with 15 bases left in between. The CDR3 has 13 residues. Germline assignment: CDR1 GTSNPN and CDR2 SVGIG (reference sequence).

This clonotype was counted a single time. The junction differs from germline at one of its ends, possibly a read error. The chain has TRBV10-3 and TRBJ1-1; D ambiguous. The CDR3 runs to 13 residues. Per germline, CDR1 ENHRY and CDR2 SYGVKD. As DNA, the CDR3 is TGTCCCATCAGTAGCACATTGAACACTGAAGCCTTCTTT. It translates to CPISSTLNTEAFF.

The chain combines TRBV29-1 with TRBJ1-2; D unresolved. The CDR3 runs to 13 residues. Germline V gene sequence: CDR1 SQVTM, CDR2 ANQGSEA. V was cut by 3 bases and J by 4 bases, with 12 bases left in between. The CDR3, as DNA: TGCAGCGTTGACGCAAGAACTATCTATGGCTACACCTTC. Its protein is CSVDARTIYGYTF.

Notes on this clonotype: At one end, the junction sequence differs from germline, possibly due to a read error. V usage is TRBV29-1 and J usage is TRBJ2-7; 9 bases fit TRBD1. This CDR3 is 15 amino acids long. Looked up from germline, CDR1 is SQVTM and CDR2 is ANQGSEA. CDR3 protein: CSVEARTGASYEQYF. As DNA, the CDR3 is TGTAGCGTTGAAGCCCGGACAGGGGCCTCCTACGAGCAGTACTTC.

This rearrangement joins TRBV29-1 to TRBJ1-4; D is ambiguous. The CDR3 sequence is 13 residues long. V shed 3 bases and J shed 4 bases, with 9 bases lying between them. The V gene's germline CDR1 is SQVTM and CDR2 ANQGSEA. The DNA of the CDR3 is TGCAGCGTTGATGTACGGAGTAATGAAAAACTGTTTTTT. Amino acids: CSVDVRSNEKLFF.

This clonotype was found many times. J is TRBJ2-7 and V is TRBV6-5; 10 bases match TRBD1. The V gene's germline CDR1 is MNHEY and CDR2 SVGAGI. V was pared by 5 bases and J by 5 bases, with 6 bases of the junction left unmatched. The CDR3 is 14 amino acids. Written as DNA, the CDR3 is TGTGCCAGCAGTCGGGACAGGGGAAACCACGAGCAGTACTTC. Its translation: CASSRDRGNHEQYF.

Remarks on this clonotype: Compared with germline, one end of the junction differs, possibly owing to a read error. The chain is built from TRBV14 and TRBJ2-5; D is tentatively TRBD1 or TRBD2 (6 bases each). Per germline, CDR1 SGHDN and CDR2 FVKESK. The CDR3 loop spans 14 amino acids. CDR3 sequence reads: CASSQDRRGETRYF. The CDR3 DNA follows: TGTGCTAGCAGCCAAGATAGGAGGGGGGAGACCCGGTACTTC.

This clonotype was counted a few times. The chain recombines TRBV9 with TRBJ2-5; D tentatively reads TRBD1 or TRBD2 (6 bases each). The CDR3 length is 15 residues. From germline, CDR1 is SGDLS and CDR2 YYNGEE. V was clipped by 1 base and J by 4 bases, with 14 bases between them. CDR3 DNA sequence: TGTGCCAGCAGCGTATTAGGGGGAGGACGAGAGACCCAGTACTTC. Amino acid sequence: CASSVLGGGRETQYF. Drawing the rest from reference TRBV9 and TRBJ2-5, the complete variable domain is DSGVTQTPKHLITATGQRVTLRCSPRSGDLSVYWYQQSLDQGLQFLIQYYNGEERAKGNILERFSAQQFPDLHSELNLSSLELGDSALYFCASSVLGGGRETQYFGPGTRLLVL.